This entry lists 21 T cell receptor beta chains sequenced from one sample in a study of cytomegalovirus exposure and HLA in healthy donors. PCR involved 60 Vbeta and 13 Jbeta primers. Repertoires were generated with immunoSEQ multiplex PCR, while TCRdb's copy carries only in-frame clones and drops some. Among 150,000 to 200,000 clones listed, over 65% were seen once. The specimen was PBMCs. The receptors come from a woman in her forties in good health and CMV-seropositive.

J is TRBJ2-5 and V is TRBV15, with D unclear. The germline V and J ends were trimmed by 0 bases and 0 bases, with 11 bases remaining between them. Germline V gene data show CDR1 as LNHNV and CDR2 as YYDKDF (reference sequence). CDR3 length: 16 residues. DNA for the CDR3: TGTGCCACCAGCAGAGAAGCTAGGTCCTACCAAGAGACCCAGTACTTC. Residues: CATSREARSYQETQYF.

The chain recombines TRBV4-3 with TRBJ1-1; 8 bases are shared with TRBD1. The CDR3 spans 16 residues. V lost 1 base, J lost 7 bases, and 11 bases stayed unmatched. Per the germline V gene, CDR1 is LGHNA and CDR2 is YSLEER. The CDR3 bases are TGCGCCAGCAGCCAAGGGAGATGGGAGGGGACAGGTGAAGCTTTCTTT. Translating it yields CASSQGRWEGTGEAFF.

The chain is built from TRBV5-4 and TRBJ1-6; possibly TRBD1 for D (5 bases). V lost 4 bases, J lost 3 bases, and 8 bases lay in between. Germline V gene data show CDR1 as SGHNT and CDR2 as YYREEE (reference sequence). The CDR3 contains 14 residues. CDR3 DNA: TGTGCCAGCAGCGTGACAGACTATAATTCACCCCTCCACTTT. Residues: CASSVTDYNSPLHF.

The chain has TRBV29-1 and TRBJ1-1, with D possibly matching TRBD1 (6 bases). Trimming took 7 bases from V and 0 from J, leaving 15 bases between them. The V gene's germline CDR1 is SQVTM and CDR2 ANQGSEA. The CDR3 is 14 residues long. Here the CDR3 reads CSARGNLMNTEAFF. In nucleotides, the CDR3 is TGCAGCGCGAGGGGGAACCTCATGAACACTGAAGCTTTCTTT.

This rearrangement joins TRBV5-4 to TRBJ2-7; TRBD2 aligns across 9 bases. The germline CDR1 and CDR2 sequences are SGHNT and YYREEE (reference sequence). There are 16 residues in the CDR3. The V gene end was trimmed by 4 bases and the J gene end by 6 bases; junction bases not matched to a gene: 14. The CDR3 DNA reads TGTGCCAGCAGCCGCGAAGCGGCACTAGCGGGTGCCGAGCAGTACTTC. Translating it yields CASSREAALAGAEQYF.

The CDR3 DNA is TGTGCCAGCAGTAAAAGCGGGGGGGCCGTCTATGAGCAGTTCTTC. This encodes CASSKSGGAVYEQFF. The chain carries TRBV6-5 and TRBJ2-1, with 10 nucleotides matching TRBD2. The CDR3 totals 15 residues. Trimming took 5 bases from V and 8 from J; bases not matched to a gene: 9. Germline CDR1 and CDR2: MNHEY and SVGAGI.

This sequence joins TRBV6-1 and TRBJ1-3, with 9 bases matching TRBD1. Germline values: CDR1 MNHNS, CDR2 SASEGT. This CDR3 spans 16 amino acids. The V gene end was trimmed by 2 bases and the J gene end by 3 bases; junction bases not matched to a gene: 5. The CDR3 nucleotides read TGTGCCAGCAGTGAATTCGGGACAGGGTTTGGAAACACCATATATTTT. It encodes CASSEFGTGFGNTIYF.

The CDR3 sequence: CASSFGLAGELQETQYF. The CDR3 nucleotides are TGTGCCAGCAGCTTTGGGCTAGCGGGAGAACTACAAGAGACCCAGTACTTC. The chain is built from TRBV12-1 and TRBJ2-5; TRBD2 is the table's D call and was not checked against the DNA. TRBV12-1 is noted as a pseudogene. This CDR3 has 17 residues.

The table lists this clone with a few counts. J is TRBJ2-7 and V is TRBV5-1; D not resolved. The CDR3 extends over 13 amino acids. V was cut by 1 base and J by 1 base, with 6 bases left in between. Germline-derived CDR1 and CDR2 are SGHRS and YFSETQ. CDR3 nucleotides: TGCGCCAGCAGCTTGACACCTTCCTACGAGCAGTACTTC. Its translation: CASSLTPSYEQYF.

The chain is built from TRBV5-6 and TRBJ2-5; 7 nucleotides agree with TRBD2. TRBJ2-7 matches the DNA end more closely, so the J call is doubtful. Germline V gene lookup returns CDR1 SGHDT and CDR2 YYEEEE. The length of the CDR3 is 12 residues. The CDR3 DNA follows: TGTGCCAGCAGCATTAGCGGGTACGAGCAGTACTTC. Amino acids: CASSISGYEQYF.

This chain uses TRBV28 with TRBJ1-5; D unclear. Trimming left V 2 bases short and J 0 bases short, with 8 bases between. Per germline, CDR1 MDHEN and CDR2 SYDVKM. The CDR3 is 15 amino acids. CDR3 sequence reads: CASSLGRSSNQPQHF. The CDR3 coding sequence is TGTGCCAGCAGTTTAGGCCGCAGTAGCAATCAGCCCCAGCATTTT. Looking up the rest from reference TRBV28 and TRBJ1-5 gives the full variable domain: DVKVTQSSRYLVKRTGEKVFLECVQDMDHENMFWYRQDPGLGLRLIYFSYDVKMKEKGDIPEGYSVSREKKERFSLILESASTNQTSMYLCASSLGRSSNQPQHFGDGTRLSIL.

This chain connects TRBV27 to TRBJ2-3, with TRBD1 matching 9 bases. This CDR3 comprises 15 residues. The trim removed 5 bases at V and 5 bases at J, leaving 8 bases unmatched. CDR1 is MNHEY, CDR2 SMNVEV, per germline (reference sequence). CDR3 in amino acids: CASSPQDRGEDTQYF. For the CDR3, the DNA is TGTGCCAGCAGTCCGCAGGACAGGGGTGAAGATACGCAGTATTTT.

This clone was counted once. The gene calls are TRBV27 and TRBJ2-5; D is possibly TRBD1 (5 bases). CDR1 and CDR2 (germline): MNHEY, SMNVEV (reference sequence). The V end was cut by 0 bases, the J end by 2 bases, with 10 bases between. This CDR3 contains 15 residues. The CDR3 DNA is TGTGCCAGCAGTTTATCTATGACAGCACAAGAGACCCAGTACTTC. Amino acid sequence: CASSLSMTAQETQYF.

V and J are TRBV25-1 and TRBJ2-7, with D possibly TRBD1 on 5 matching bases. Germline lookup yields CDR1 MGHDK and CDR2 SYGVNS. The CDR3 extends over 15 amino acids. The V end lost 1 base, the J end lost 2 bases, and 12 bases lay between the germline ends. The CDR3 coding sequence is TGTGCCAGCAGTGAATCCGAGACAGCAACCTACGAGCAGTACTTC. It encodes CASSESETATYEQYF.

The rearrangement uses TRBV5-1 and TRBJ2-2, with 14 positions matching TRBD2. Germline values: CDR1 SGHRS, CDR2 YFSETQ. There are 19 residues in the CDR3. The J segment lost 3 bases and the V segment lost 0 bases, leaving 7 bases of the junction unmatched. The CDR3 DNA sequence: TGCGCCAGCAGCTTGGCCGGGACTAGCGGGAGATCGCACACCGGGGAGCTGTTTTTT. Translating it yields CASSLAGTSGRSHTGELFF. Based on the CDR3 plus reference TRBV5-1 and TRBJ2-2, the full variable domain is KAGVTQTPRYLIKTRGQQVTLSCSPISGHRSVSWYQQTPGQGLQFLFEYFSETQRNKGNFPGRFSGRQFSNSRSEMNVSTLELGDSALYLCASSLAGTSGRSHTGELFFGEGSRLTVL.

There are a few counts of this clone. The V gene is TRBV28, the J gene TRBJ2-5; 7 bases match TRBD1. This CDR3 has 15 amino acids. Germline assignment: CDR1 MDHEN and CDR2 SYDVKM. V was pared by 5 bases and J by 5 bases, with 11 bases of the junction left unmatched. The CDR3 spells CASSIQGNRVETQYF. DNA for the CDR3: TGTGCCAGCAGTATACAGGGGAATCGGGTGGAGACCCAGTACTTC.

This rearrangement joins TRBV5-4 to TRBJ1-4, with TRBD1 as a possible D gene (5 bases). CDR3 length equals 14 residues. The germline CDR1 and CDR2 sequences are SGHNT and YYREEE (reference sequence). Between the trimmed V and J ends, which lost 4 bases and 6 bases, there was a span of 13 bases. The CDR3 DNA sequence: TGTGCCAGCAGCCCCGGGGGGGTAGATGAAAAACTGTTTTTT. Protein sequence: CASSPGGVDEKLFF. Based on the CDR3 plus reference TRBV5-4 and TRBJ1-4, the full variable domain is ETGVTQSPTHLIKTRGQQVTLRCSSQSGHNTVSWYQQALGQGPQFIFQYYREEENGRGNFPPRFSGLQFPNYSSELNVNALELDDSALYLCASSPGGVDEKLFFGSGTQLSVL.

This clone was seen a handful of times. The chain links TRBV29-1 to TRBJ2-5; possibly TRBD1 for D (6 bases). The end of the DNA is better explained by TRBJ2-7, so the J call may be wrong. Germline V lookup: CDR1 SQVTM, CDR2 ANQGSEA. The CDR3 is 12 residues long. CDR3 residues: CSTQDRSYEQYF. The CDR3 DNA reads as TGCAGCACTCAGGACAGATCCTACGAGCAGTACTTC.

The chain has TRBV19 and TRBJ1-1, with 8 bases aligning to TRBD1. This CDR3 spans 15 amino acids. With V trimmed by 5 bases and J by 0 bases, 5 bases remained unmatched. Germline V lookup: CDR1 LNHDA, CDR2 SQIVND (reference sequence). Written as DNA, the CDR3 is TGTGCCAGTAGTCCGTGGACAGGGCTGAACACTGAAGCTTTCTTT. This sequence encodes CASSPWTGLNTEAFF.

The chain recombines TRBV4-3 with TRBJ2-1, with a possible D match to TRBD1 (6 bases). CDR1 is LGHNA and CDR2 is YSLEER in the germline V gene. The CDR3 has 16 residues. V was trimmed by 4 bases and J by 5 bases, leaving 18 bases between them. The CDR3 nucleotides read TGCGCCAGCAGCCGCCTGACAACAGGGACCCACAATGAGCAGTTCTTC. Its translation: CASSRLTTGTHNEQFF.

The chain recombines TRBV27 with TRBJ1-2; perhaps TRBD1 as D (6 bases). Germline lookup yields CDR1 MNHEY and CDR2 SMNVEV (reference sequence). The CDR3 runs 15 residues. Trimming shortened V by 5 bases and J by 3 bases, and 16 bases separated the two germline ends. This chain's CDR3 is CASSVTGRVHYGYTF. The CDR3 DNA reads TGTGCCAGCAGTGTTACAGGGAGGGTGCACTATGGCTACACCTTC.